The T cell receptor (beta chain) described here comes from a study of OX40 agonist ivuxolimab in advanced cancers. Germline V CDR1 and CDR2: SGHNT, YENEEA. The CDR3 is 15 amino acids. J lost 6 bases, V lost 5 bases, and 13 bases had no gene match. Clones were sequenced by immunoSEQ multiplex PCR, and TCRdb holds only the in-frame ones, with some missing. The sample includes around 94,000 clones, roughly 89% seen only once; the top ten take 0.7% to 0.95%. The rearrangement links TRBV11-3 to TRBJ2-7; 7 bases line up with TRBD2. This clonotype originated in an adult with an advanced solid tumor such as melanoma, head and neck, liver or kidney cancer. The source material was CD4+ or CD8+ T cells sorted from blood, sampled in a trial of the OX40 agonist ivuxolimab. The CDR3 region is CASSTLRGSITEQYF. The CDR3 DNA reads TGTGCCAGCAGCACCCTGCGCGGGAGCATTACCGAGCAGTACTTC. The whole variable domain, filled in from reference TRBV11-3 and TRBJ2-7, reads EAGVVQSPRYKIIEKKQPVAFWCNPISGHNTLYWYLQNLGQGPELLIRYENEEAVDDSQLPKDRFSAERLKGVDSTLKIQPAELGDSAVYLCASSTLRGSITEQYFGPGTRLTVT.